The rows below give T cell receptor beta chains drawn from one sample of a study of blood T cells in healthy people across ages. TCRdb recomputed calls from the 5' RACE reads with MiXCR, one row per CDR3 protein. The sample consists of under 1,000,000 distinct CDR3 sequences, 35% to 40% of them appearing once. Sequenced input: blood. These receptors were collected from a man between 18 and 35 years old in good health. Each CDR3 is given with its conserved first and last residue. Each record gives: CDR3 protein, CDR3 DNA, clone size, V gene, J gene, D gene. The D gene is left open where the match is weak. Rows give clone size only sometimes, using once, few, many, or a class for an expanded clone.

cdr3_aa: CASSQVYEQYF; cdr3_nt: TGTGCCAGCAGCCAAGTGTACGAGCAGTACTTC; clone_size: many; v_call: TRBV14; j_call: TRBJ2-7; d_call: NA
cdr3_aa: CSAPGTVYGYTF; cdr3_nt: TGCAGTGCTCCCGGGACAGTCTATGGCTACACCTTC; clone_size: NA; v_call: TRBV20-1; j_call: TRBJ1-2; d_call: TRBD1
cdr3_aa: CASSLSDFGSNYGYTF; cdr3_nt: TGTGCCAGCAGCTTGTCGGATTTCGGCTCTAACTATGGCTACACCTTC; clone_size: many; v_call: TRBV5-6; j_call: TRBJ1-2; d_call: NA
cdr3_aa: CASSPSPRVRDTEAFF; cdr3_nt: TGTGCCAGCAGCCCCTCACCGAGGGTTCGGGACACTGAAGCTTTCTTT; clone_size: NA; v_call: TRBV7-9; j_call: TRBJ1-1; d_call: NA
cdr3_aa: CSALWPGQMRYEQYF; cdr3_nt: TGCAGCGCCTTGTGGCCGGGGCAGATGAGGTACGAGCAGTACTTC; clone_size: once; v_call: TRBV29-1; j_call: TRBJ2-7; d_call: NA
cdr3_aa: CSAIWTSGGFTDTQYF; cdr3_nt: TGCAGTGCTATTTGGACTAGCGGGGGTTTCACAGATACGCAGTATTTT; clone_size: few; v_call: TRBV20-1; j_call: TRBJ2-3; d_call: TRBD2
cdr3_aa: CASSFSGQADTQYF; cdr3_nt: TGTGCCAGCAGTTTTAGTGGGCAGGCAGATACGCAGTATTTT; clone_size: NA; v_call: TRBV12-3/TRBV12-4; j_call: TRBJ2-3; d_call: NA
cdr3_aa: CASRDNSGANVLTF; cdr3_nt: TGTGCCAGCAGGGATAACTCTGGGGCCAACGTCCTGACTTTC; clone_size: NA; v_call: TRBV6-5; j_call: TRBJ2-6; d_call: NA
cdr3_aa: CASSSPRNTEAFF; cdr3_nt: TGTGCCAGCAGCTCACCTCGAAACACTGAAGCTTTCTTT; clone_size: NA; v_call: TRBV9; j_call: TRBJ1-1; d_call: NA
cdr3_aa: CASSATQAGPETQFF; cdr3_nt: TGTGCCAGCAGTGCTACCCAAGCGGGGCCAGAGACCCAGTTCTTC; clone_size: NA; v_call: TRBV2; j_call: TRBJ2-1; d_call: TRBD2
cdr3_aa: CSALGGGPKETQYF; cdr3_nt: TGCAGTGCCCTGGGGGGGGGGCCTAAAGAGACCCAGTACTTC; clone_size: few; v_call: TRBV20-1; j_call: TRBJ2-5; d_call: NA
cdr3_aa: CSAIRGDDQPQHF; cdr3_nt: TGCAGTGCTATCCGGGGTGACGATCAGCCCCAGCATTTT; clone_size: few; v_call: TRBV20-1; j_call: TRBJ1-5; d_call: NA
cdr3_aa: CASSARSTDTQYF; cdr3_nt: TGTGCCAGCAGCGCCAGAAGCACAGATACGCAGTATTTT; clone_size: NA; v_call: TRBV7-3; j_call: TRBJ2-3; d_call: NA
cdr3_aa: CASSLRGSRNEKLFF; cdr3_nt: TGTGCCAGCAGTTTACGGGGGAGCCGTAATGAAAAACTGTTTTTT; clone_size: NA; v_call: TRBV27; j_call: TRBJ1-4; d_call: NA
cdr3_aa: CAWSGEAGVPYEQYF; cdr3_nt: TGTGCCTGGAGTGGAGAGGCAGGGGTTCCCTACGAGCAGTACTTC; clone_size: many; v_call: TRBV30; j_call: TRBJ2-7; d_call: NA
cdr3_aa: CASRSSGATRETQYF; cdr3_nt: TGTGCCAGCAGATCTAGCGGGGCGACCAGAGAGACCCAGTACTTC; clone_size: NA; v_call: TRBV28; j_call: TRBJ2-5; d_call: TRBD2
cdr3_aa: CSAEWSDEQFF; cdr3_nt: TGCAGTGCTGAATGGAGCGACGAGCAGTTCTTC; clone_size: NA; v_call: TRBV20-1; j_call: TRBJ2-1; d_call: NA
cdr3_aa: CASSIQGTDTQYF; cdr3_nt: TGTGCCAGCAGCATACAGGGAACAGATACGCAGTATTTT; clone_size: many; v_call: TRBV9; j_call: TRBJ2-3; d_call: NA
cdr3_aa: CASSPRSVSFTDTQYF; cdr3_nt: TGTGCCAGCAGCCCCCGGTCCGTATCTTTCACAGATACGCAGTATTTT; clone_size: few; v_call: TRBV7-2; j_call: TRBJ2-3; d_call: NA
cdr3_aa: CASSAPGRSSYEQYF; cdr3_nt: TGTGCCAGCAGCGCTCCGGGACGGAGCTCCTACGAGCAGTACTTC; clone_size: many; v_call: TRBV21-1; j_call: TRBJ2-7; d_call: NA
cdr3_aa: CASSLGRATYEQYF; cdr3_nt: TGTGCCAGCAGTTTGGGCAGGGCTACTTACGAGCAGTACTTC; clone_size: many; v_call: TRBV12-3/TRBV12-4; j_call: TRBJ2-7; d_call: NA
cdr3_aa: CAIRRLVYGYTF; cdr3_nt: TGTGCCATCAGGCGGTTAGTCTATGGCTACACCTTC; clone_size: many; v_call: TRBV10-3; j_call: TRBJ1-2; d_call: NA
cdr3_aa: CSALPGQASYEQYF; cdr3_nt: TGCAGTGCCCTACCCGGACAGGCCTCCTACGAGCAGTACTTC; clone_size: NA; v_call: TRBV20-1; j_call: TRBJ2-7; d_call: TRBD1
cdr3_aa: CASSEWGQGDQPQHF; cdr3_nt: TGTGCCAGCAGTGAATGGGGACAGGGCGATCAGCCCCAGCATTTT; clone_size: few; v_call: TRBV2; j_call: TRBJ1-5; d_call: TRBD1
cdr3_aa: CAISVNDRENIQYF; cdr3_nt: TGTGCCATCAGTGTCAATGACCGGGAAAACATTCAGTACTTC; clone_size: many; v_call: TRBV10-3; j_call: TRBJ2-4; d_call: NA
cdr3_aa: CASSLAWGYEQYF; cdr3_nt: TGTGCCAGCAGCTTAGCGTGGGGCTACGAGCAGTACTTC; clone_size: NA; v_call: TRBV7-2; j_call: TRBJ2-7; d_call: NA
cdr3_aa: CASSRADSTDTQYF; cdr3_nt: TGCGCCAGCAGCCGAGCGGATAGCACAGATACGCAGTATTTT; clone_size: few; v_call: TRBV5-1; j_call: TRBJ2-3; d_call: NA
cdr3_aa: CASSTPGQGARNYGYTF; cdr3_nt: TGTGCCAGTAGTACGCCGGGACAGGGGGCTCGGAACTATGGCTACACCTTC; clone_size: NA; v_call: TRBV19; j_call: TRBJ1-2; d_call: TRBD1
cdr3_aa: CASSSQLTNSPLHF; cdr3_nt: TGTGCCAGCAGTTCACAGCTAACTAATTCACCCCTCCACTTT; clone_size: NA; v_call: TRBV2; j_call: TRBJ1-6; d_call: NA
cdr3_aa: CASSKDGNTEAFF; cdr3_nt: TGTGCCAGCAGCAAGGACGGTAACACTGAAGCTTTCTTT; clone_size: NA; v_call: TRBV12-3/TRBV12-4; j_call: TRBJ1-1; d_call: NA
cdr3_aa: CSADRPHINYGYTF; cdr3_nt: TGCAGCGCCGACAGGCCGCATATTAACTATGGCTACACCTTC; clone_size: few; v_call: TRBV29-1; j_call: TRBJ1-2; d_call: NA
cdr3_aa: CACSPTGSTGELFF; cdr3_nt: TGTGCCTGCAGCCCTACAGGGTCGACCGGGGAGCTGTTTTTT; clone_size: NA; v_call: TRBV12-3/TRBV12-4; j_call: TRBJ2-2; d_call: NA
cdr3_aa: CASSHGQNTEAFF; cdr3_nt: TGCGCCAGCAGCCACGGACAGAACACTGAAGCTTTCTTT; clone_size: few; v_call: TRBV5-1; j_call: TRBJ1-1; d_call: NA
cdr3_aa: CASRNTGPRDNEQFF; cdr3_nt: TGTGCCAGCAGAAACACAGGGCCTCGGGATAATGAGCAGTTCTTC; clone_size: few; v_call: TRBV6-5; j_call: TRBJ2-1; d_call: NA